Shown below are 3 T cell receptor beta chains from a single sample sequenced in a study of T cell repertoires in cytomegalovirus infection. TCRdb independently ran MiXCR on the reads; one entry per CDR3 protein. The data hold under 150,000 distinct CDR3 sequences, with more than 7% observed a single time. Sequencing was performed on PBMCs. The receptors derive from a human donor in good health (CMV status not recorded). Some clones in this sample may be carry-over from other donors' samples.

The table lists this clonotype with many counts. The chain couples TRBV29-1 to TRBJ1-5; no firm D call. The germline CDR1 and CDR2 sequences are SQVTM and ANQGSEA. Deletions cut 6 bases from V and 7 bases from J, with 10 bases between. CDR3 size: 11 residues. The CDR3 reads CSVGMGQPQHF. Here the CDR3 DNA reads TGCAGCGTGGGGATGGGGCAGCCCCAGCATTTT.

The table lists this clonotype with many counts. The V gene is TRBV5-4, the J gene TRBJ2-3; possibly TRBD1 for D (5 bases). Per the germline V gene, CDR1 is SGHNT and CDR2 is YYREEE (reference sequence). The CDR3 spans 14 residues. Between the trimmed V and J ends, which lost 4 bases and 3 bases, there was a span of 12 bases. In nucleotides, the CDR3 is TGTGCCAGCAGCCCCGGACCAGGGACAGATACGCAGTATTTT. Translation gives CASSPGPGTDTQYF.

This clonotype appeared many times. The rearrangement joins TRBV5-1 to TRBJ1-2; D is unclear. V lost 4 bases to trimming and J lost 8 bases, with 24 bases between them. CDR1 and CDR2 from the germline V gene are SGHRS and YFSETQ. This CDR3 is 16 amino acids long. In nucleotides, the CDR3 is TGCGCCAGCAGCCCCGCGGTCGTGTCGGAAAGTAGGGGCTACACCTTC. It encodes CASSPAVVSESRGYTF.